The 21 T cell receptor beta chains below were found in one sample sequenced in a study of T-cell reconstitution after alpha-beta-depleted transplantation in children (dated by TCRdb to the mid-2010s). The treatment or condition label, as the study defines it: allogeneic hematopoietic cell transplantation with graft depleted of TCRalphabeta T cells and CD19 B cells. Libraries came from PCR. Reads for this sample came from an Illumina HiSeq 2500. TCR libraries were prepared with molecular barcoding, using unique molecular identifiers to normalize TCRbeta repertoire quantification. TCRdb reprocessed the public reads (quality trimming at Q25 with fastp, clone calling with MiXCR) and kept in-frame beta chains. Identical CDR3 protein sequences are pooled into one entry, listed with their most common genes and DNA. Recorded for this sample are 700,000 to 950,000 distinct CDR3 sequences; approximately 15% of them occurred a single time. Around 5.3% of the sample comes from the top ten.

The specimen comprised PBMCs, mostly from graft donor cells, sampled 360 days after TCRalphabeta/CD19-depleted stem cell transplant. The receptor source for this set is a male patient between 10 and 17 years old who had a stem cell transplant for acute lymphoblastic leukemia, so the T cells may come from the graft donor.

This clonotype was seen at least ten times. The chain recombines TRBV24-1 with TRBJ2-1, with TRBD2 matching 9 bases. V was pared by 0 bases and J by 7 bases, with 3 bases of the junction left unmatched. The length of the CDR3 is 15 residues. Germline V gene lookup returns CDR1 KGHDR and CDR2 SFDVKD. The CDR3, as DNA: TGTGCCACCAGTGATTTGAAGCGGGAGGTAAATGAGCAGTTCTTC. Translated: CATSDLKREVNEQFF.

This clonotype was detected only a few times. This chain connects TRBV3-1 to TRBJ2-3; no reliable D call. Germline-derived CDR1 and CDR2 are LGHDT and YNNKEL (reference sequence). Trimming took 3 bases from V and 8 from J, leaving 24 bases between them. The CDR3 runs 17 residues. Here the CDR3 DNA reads TGTGCCAGCAGCCACCACCCGACTCCCTCGGCCGAGTCTACGCAGTATTTT. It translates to CASSHHPTPSAESTQYF.

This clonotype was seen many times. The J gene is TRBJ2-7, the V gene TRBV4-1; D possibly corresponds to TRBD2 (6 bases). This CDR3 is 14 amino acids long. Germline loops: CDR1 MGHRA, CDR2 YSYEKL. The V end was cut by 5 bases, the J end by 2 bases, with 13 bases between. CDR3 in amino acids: CASSYNAGTYEQYF. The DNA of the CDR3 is TGCGCCAGCAGCTATAATGCGGGGACCTACGAGCAGTACTTC.

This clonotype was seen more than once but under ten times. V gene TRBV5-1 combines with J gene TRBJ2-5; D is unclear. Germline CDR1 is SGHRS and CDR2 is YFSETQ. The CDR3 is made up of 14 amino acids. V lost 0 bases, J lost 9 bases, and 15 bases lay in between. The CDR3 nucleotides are TGCGCCAGCAGCTTGGACGGTATCGTGGTGGCCCAGTACTTC. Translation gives CASSLDGIVVAQYF.

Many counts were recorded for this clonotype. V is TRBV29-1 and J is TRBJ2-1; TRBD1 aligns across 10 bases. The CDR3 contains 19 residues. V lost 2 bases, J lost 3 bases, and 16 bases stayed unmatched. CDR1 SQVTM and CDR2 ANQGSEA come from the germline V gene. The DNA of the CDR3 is TGCAGCGTTGAATTTTGGCGACAGGGGGCGCGACGCTTCTACAATGAGCAGTTCTTC. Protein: CSVEFWRQGARRFYNEQFF.

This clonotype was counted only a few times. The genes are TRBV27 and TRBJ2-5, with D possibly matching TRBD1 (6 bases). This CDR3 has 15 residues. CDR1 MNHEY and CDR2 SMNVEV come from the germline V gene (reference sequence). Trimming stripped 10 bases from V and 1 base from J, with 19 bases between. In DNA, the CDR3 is TGTGCCACCCAATTAACAGGGAGACTCCAAGAGACCCAGTACTTC. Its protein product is CATQLTGRLQETQYF.

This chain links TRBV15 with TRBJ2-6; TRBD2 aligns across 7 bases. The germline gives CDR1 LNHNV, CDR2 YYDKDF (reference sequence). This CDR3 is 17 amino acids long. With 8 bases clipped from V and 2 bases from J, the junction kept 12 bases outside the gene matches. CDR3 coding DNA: TGTGCCACCGCGCGGGAGATAATATTTGCTGGGGCCAACGTCCTGACTTTC. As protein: CATAREIIFAGANVLTF.

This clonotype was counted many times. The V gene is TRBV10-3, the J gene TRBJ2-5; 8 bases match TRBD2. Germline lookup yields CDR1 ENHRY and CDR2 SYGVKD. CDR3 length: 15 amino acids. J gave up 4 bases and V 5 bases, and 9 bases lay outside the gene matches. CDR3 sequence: CAISPGGVVGETQYF. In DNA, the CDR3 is TGTGCCATCAGTCCCGGGGGGGTCGTGGGAGAGACCCAGTACTTC.

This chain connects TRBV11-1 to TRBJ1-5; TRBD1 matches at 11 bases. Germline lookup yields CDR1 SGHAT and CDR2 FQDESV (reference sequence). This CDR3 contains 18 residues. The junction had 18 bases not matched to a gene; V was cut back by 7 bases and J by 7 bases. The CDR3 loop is CASTTTEGQGGAGQPQHF. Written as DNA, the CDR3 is TGTGCCAGCACCACCACCGAGGGACAGGGGGGAGCAGGCCAGCCCCAGCATTTT.

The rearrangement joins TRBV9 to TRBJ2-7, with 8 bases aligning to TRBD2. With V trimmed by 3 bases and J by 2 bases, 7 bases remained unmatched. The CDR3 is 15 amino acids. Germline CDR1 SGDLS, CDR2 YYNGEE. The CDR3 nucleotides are TGTGCCAGCAGCGCCTCACTAGCGGTCCCCTACGAGCAGTACTTC. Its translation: CASSASLAVPYEQYF. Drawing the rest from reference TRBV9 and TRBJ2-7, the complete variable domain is DSGVTQTPKHLITATGQRVTLRCSPRSGDLSVYWYQQSLDQGLQFLIQYYNGEERAKGNILERFSAQQFPDLHSELNLSSLELGDSALYFCASSASLAVPYEQYFGPGTRLTVT.

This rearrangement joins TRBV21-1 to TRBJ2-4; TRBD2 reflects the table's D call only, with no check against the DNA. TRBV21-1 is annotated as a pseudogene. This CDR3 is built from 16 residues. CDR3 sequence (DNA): TGTGCCAGCACCCTCCCGTTAGGGCAACGGAAAAACATTCAGTACTTC. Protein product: CASTLPLGQRKNIQYF.

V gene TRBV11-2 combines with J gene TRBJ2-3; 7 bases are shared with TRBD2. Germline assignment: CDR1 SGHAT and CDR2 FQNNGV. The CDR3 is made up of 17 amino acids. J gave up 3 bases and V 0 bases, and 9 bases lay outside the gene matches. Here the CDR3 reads CASSLDPTSSPTDTQYF. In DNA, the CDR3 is TGTGCCAGCAGCTTAGATCCGACTAGCTCACCTACAGATACGCAGTATTTT.

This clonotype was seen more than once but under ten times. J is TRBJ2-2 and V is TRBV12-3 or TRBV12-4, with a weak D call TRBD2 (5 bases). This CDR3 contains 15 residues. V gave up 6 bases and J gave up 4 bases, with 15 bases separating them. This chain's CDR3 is CASSPGLHRTGELFF. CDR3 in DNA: TGTGCCAGCAGCCCTGGACTCCATCGCACCGGGGAGCTGTTTTTT.

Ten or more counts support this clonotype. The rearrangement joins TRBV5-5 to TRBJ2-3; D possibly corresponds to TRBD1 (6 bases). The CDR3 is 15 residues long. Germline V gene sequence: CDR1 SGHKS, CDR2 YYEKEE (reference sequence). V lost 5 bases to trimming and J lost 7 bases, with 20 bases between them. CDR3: CASSLMGAEPYTQYF. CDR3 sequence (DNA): TGTGCCAGCAGTCTGATGGGGGCCGAGCCATATACGCAGTATTTT.

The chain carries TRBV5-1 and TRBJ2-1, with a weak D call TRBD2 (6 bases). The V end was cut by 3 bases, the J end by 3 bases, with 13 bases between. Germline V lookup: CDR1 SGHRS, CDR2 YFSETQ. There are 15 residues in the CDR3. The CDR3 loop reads CASSYSGVNYNEQFF. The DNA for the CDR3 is TGCGCCAGCAGCTATAGCGGAGTTAACTACAATGAGCAGTTCTTC.

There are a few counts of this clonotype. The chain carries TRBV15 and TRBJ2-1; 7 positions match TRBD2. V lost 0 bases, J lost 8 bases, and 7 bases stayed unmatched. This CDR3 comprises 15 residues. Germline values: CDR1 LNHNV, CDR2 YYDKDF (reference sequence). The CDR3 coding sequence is TGTGCCACCAGCAGAGATCCTGGCGGGAGTGATGAGCAGTTCTTC. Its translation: CATSRDPGGSDEQFF.

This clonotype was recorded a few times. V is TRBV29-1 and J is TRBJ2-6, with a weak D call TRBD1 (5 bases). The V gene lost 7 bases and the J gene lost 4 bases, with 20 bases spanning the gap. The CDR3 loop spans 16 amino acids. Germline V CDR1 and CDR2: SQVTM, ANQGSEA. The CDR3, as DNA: TGCAGCGACGGAACGGAGAGTCCAGGGGGGGCCAACGTCCTGACTTTC. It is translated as CSDGTESPGGANVLTF.

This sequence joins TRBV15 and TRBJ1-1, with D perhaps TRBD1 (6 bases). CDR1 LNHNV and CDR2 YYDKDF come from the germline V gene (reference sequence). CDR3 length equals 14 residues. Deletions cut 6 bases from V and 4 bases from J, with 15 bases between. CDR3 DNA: TGTGCCACCAGGATGAGGGGGGAGGGCACTGAAGCTTTCTTT. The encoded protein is CATRMRGEGTEAFF.

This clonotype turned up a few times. The DNA of the CDR3 is TGTGCCACCAGCAGAATAACCGGGCCATGGGAGCAGTTCTTC. Translation: CATSRITGPWEQFF. The chain joins TRBV15 to TRBJ2-1; no clear D. The length of the CDR3 is 14 residues. Per germline, CDR1 LNHNV and CDR2 YYDKDF (reference sequence). The V gene lost 2 bases and the J gene lost 10 bases, with 15 bases spanning the gap.

The DNA of the CDR3 is TGCAGTGCAGCCGGGCTAGCGGGACCAGATACGCAGTATTTT. Its translation: CSAAGLAGPDTQYF. The rearrangement links TRBV20-1 to TRBJ2-3; 9 bases are a match to TRBD2. The germline V gene has CDR1 DFQATT and CDR2 SNEGSKA (reference sequence). Trimming removed 6 bases from V and 4 bases from J; junction bases left unmatched: 8. The CDR3 extends over 14 amino acids.

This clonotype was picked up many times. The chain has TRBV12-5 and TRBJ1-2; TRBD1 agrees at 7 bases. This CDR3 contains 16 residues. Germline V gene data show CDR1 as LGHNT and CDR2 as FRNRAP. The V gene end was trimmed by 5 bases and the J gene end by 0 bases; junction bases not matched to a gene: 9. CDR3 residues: CASGPSKTGANYGYTF. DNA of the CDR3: TGTGCTAGTGGTCCCTCTAAAACAGGGGCTAACTATGGCTACACCTTC.